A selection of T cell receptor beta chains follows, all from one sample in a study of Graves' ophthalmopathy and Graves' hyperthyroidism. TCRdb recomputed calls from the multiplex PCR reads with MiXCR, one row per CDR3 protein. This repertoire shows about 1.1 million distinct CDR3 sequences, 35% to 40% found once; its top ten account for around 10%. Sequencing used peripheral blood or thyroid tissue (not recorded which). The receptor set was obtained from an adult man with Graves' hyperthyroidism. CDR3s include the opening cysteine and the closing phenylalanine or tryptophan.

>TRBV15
CATQGGGGYEQYF
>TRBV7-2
CASSLVGQGNYEQYF
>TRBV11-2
CASSPLSGGYEQYF
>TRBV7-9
CASSAPGQDVQALHF
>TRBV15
CATSKLDRGAGDTQYF
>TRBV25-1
CASGARLRGNRSDTEAFF
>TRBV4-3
CASSPQALAGVGDTQYF
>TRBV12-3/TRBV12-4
CASRPSGGAWEQYF
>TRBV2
CASSDQGFNQPQHF
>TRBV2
CASGQTGGYTF
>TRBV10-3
CAISERLAYEQFF
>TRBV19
CASSIRSPGTANTGELFF
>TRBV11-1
CASSFSVGTYEQYF
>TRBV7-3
CASSSGLTGELFF
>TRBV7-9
CASSPGQDQGGYTF
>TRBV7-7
CASSVEGPPVQYF
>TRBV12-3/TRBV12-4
CASTDRISNQPQHF
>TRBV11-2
CASSFSTGVAKQYF